The clone carrying this T cell receptor beta chain was found once. The V and J ends lost 6 bases and 2 bases respectively, with 17 bases between them. CDR1 is SNHLY, CDR2 FYNNEI, per germline. The CDR3 spans 16 residues. These data belong to a study of blood T cell repertoires in COVID-19. Study context: Sites across the United States, Italy and Spain contributed samples from acute and convalescent COVID-19.

Original methodology: Scientists estimated how many nucleated cells there were by amplifying reference gene primers. Measured with immunoSEQ multiplex PCR; TCRdb has only the in-frame clones, and not every one. The V and J calls and the clone size are those of that table, but D and trimming were determined from the DNA. The sample lists 150,000 to 200,000 clones, 80% to 85% occurring once. The TCR comes from a human donor with acute or convalescent COVID-19. The donor label of this sample is uncertain. The genes are TRBV2 and TRBJ1-5, with D perhaps TRBD1 (6 bases). Material: peripheral blood. The CDR3 spells CASSEVRGTGNQPQHF. In nucleotides, the CDR3 is TGTGCCAGCAGCGAGGTCAGGGGTACGGGCAATCAGCCCCAGCATTTT.